This T cell receptor (beta chain) was found in a study of shared clonotypes between healthy human individuals. Comments on this clone: What it binds is not known.

A split of CD4+ cells into CD45RA+ naive and CD45RA-negative memory subsets was performed. The CDR3 consists of 18 residues. The V segment lost 1 base and the J segment 5 bases; nucleotides outside the gene matches: 6. Germline CDR1 reads MNHEY; CDR2 reads SMNVEV (reference sequence). Per the original data handling: Filtering differed, since immunoSEQ gave only junction sequences and no quality scores. Sequenced by immunoSEQ multiplex PCR; TCRdb stores in-frame clones only, minus some. D and trimming come from the DNA, and the V and J calls and clone size come from that table. The data contain over a million clones, roughly 97% of them seen just once; the ten biggest clones take up roughly 1.2%. Notes on the study in general: For naive CD4 cells, roughly 5% of clonotypes were shared across a few donors. Large sequencing depth failed to make sorted-subset sequencing complete, rarefaction showed.

This chain uses TRBV27 with TRBJ2-2; TRBD2 aligns across 14 bases. The sequence derives from a young man in good health. Sequences were obtained from naive CD4+ T cells sorted from blood. Noted subset: CD45RA+ positively selected. The CDR3 DNA sequence: TGTGCCAGCAGTTTATTCCCCGGACTAGCGGGAGGTACCGGGGAGCTGTTTTTT. Its protein is CASSLFPGLAGGTGELFF.